The present T cell receptor beta chain was sequenced within a study of T cell responses to AZD1222 COVID-19 vaccine. Broader study findings: Repertoire sampling occurred only after the peak T cell response. Among spike-specific TCRs, nearly half reportedly target unmutated variant regions. Just 6 or 7 people given AZD1222 tested seropositive at baseline. Among vaccine-associated CD4 TCRs, coverage spanned spike, with dominance at 160-218 and 743-854.

Only one count was recorded for this clone. Its matching antigen is unknown. The CDR3 runs to 13 residues. The V gene's germline CDR1 is LGHDT and CDR2 YNNKEL (reference sequence). V shed 4 bases, J shed 8 bases, and the junction held 7 bases outside the gene matches. The protocol was immunoSEQ multiplex PCR, while the TCRdb copy is restricted to in-frame clones and leaves out a portion. The data show 90,000 to 140,000 clones, 82% seen once. The clonotype comes from an adult in good health. The sample was peripheral blood, taken on day 0 of AZD1222 vaccination. The rearrangement uses TRBV3-1 (or the pseudogene TRBV3-2) and TRBJ1-2; 7 bases fit TRBD1. The CDR3 is CASSLKGADGYTF. The CDR3 nucleotides are TGTGCCAGCAGCCTAAAGGGGGCTGACGGCTACACCTTC.